This note documents a single T cell receptor (beta chain) sequence. Its target is unknown. 13 Jbeta primers and 60 Vbeta primers were used for the PCR. Some clones are missing from TCRdb's copy, which holds only in-frame ones; the method was immunoSEQ multiplex PCR. The sample contains over 150,000 clones, 84% of which appear only once. V dropped 3 bases and J dropped 4 bases, with 15 bases sitting between them. This CDR3 comprises 15 residues. Germline V gene data show CDR1 as LNHDA and CDR2 as SQIVND (reference sequence). The sample originates from a study of cytomegalovirus exposure and HLA in healthy donors. Study-wide points: TCR beta sequences reportedly predicted most subjects' HLA-A and HLA-B alleles accurately. Later analysis showed most CMV-associated TCR beta chains appearing HLA-restricted. Later analysis identified several of the most significant clusters that appeared linked to common viral pathogens.

Sequences were obtained from PBMCs. This TCR was recovered from a girl under 18 in good health and CMV-seropositive. The rearrangement joins TRBV19 to TRBJ1-1, with D perhaps matching TRBD1 (6 bases). CDR3 sequence: CASSIVSGASTEAFF. CDR3 DNA: TGTGCCAGTAGTATTGTATCAGGGGCGAGCACTGAAGCTTTCTTT.